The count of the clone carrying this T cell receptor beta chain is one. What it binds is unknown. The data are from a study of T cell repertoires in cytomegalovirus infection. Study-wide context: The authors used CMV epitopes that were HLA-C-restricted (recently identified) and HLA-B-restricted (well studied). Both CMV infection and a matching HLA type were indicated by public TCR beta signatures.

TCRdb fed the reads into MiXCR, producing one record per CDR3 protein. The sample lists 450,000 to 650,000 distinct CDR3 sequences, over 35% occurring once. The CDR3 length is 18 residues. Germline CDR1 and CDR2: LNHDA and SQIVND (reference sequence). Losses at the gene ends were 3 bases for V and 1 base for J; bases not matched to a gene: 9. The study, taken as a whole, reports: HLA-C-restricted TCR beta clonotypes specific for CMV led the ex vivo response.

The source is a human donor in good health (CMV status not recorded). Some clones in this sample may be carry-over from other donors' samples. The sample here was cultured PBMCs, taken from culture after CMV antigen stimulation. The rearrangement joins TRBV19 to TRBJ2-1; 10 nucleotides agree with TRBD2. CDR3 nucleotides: TGTGCCAGTAGTATCTTGCTAGCGGGGGATTTATCCTACAATGAGCAGTTCTTC. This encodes CASSILLAGDLSYNEQFF.